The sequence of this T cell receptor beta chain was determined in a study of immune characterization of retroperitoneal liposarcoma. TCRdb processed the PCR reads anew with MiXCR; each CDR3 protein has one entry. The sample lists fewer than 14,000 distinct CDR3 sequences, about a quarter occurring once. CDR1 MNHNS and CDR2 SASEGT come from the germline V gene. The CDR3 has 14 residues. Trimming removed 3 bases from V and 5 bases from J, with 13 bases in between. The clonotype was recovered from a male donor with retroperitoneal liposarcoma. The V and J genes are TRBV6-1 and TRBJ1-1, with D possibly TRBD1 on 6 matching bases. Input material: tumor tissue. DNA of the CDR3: TGTGCCAGCAGTGATAGTACAGGGATGACTGAAGCTTTCTTT. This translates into CASSDSTGMTEAFF.